This entry features one T cell receptor beta chain sequence. V was clipped by 3 bases and J by 6 bases; unmatched bases: 7. CDR1 is MNHEY and CDR2 is SMNVEV in the germline V gene (reference sequence). This CDR3 comprises 14 residues. In the original workflow: It was from reference gene primer amplification that nucleated cell counts were estimated. Profiled with immunoSEQ multiplex PCR; TCRdb holds only in-frame clones, not every one. V and J calls and clone size are those listed in that table; D and trimming were worked out from the DNA. This table holds about 110,000 clones, about 85% found once. The data are from a study of blood T cell repertoires in COVID-19. Whole-study context: Sites in the United States, Italy and Spain provided acute and convalescent COVID-19 samples. PBMCs, B-cell-depleted T cells, or T cells provided the cDNA or gDNA that made up the material.

Sequencing was carried out using peripheral blood. The sequence was obtained from a man over 45 with acute or convalescent COVID-19. This chain uses TRBV27 with TRBJ2-7; 8 bases align to TRBD2. The CDR3 DNA sequence: TGTGCCAGCAGTTTCGGGGGGGGTGTATTCGAGCAGTACTTC. It translates to CASSFGGGVFEQYF.